This T cell receptor beta chain appears in the sequencing data of a study of cytomegalovirus exposure and HLA in healthy donors. The CDR3 spans 15 residues. Losses at the gene ends were 6 bases for V and 0 bases for J; bases not matched to a gene: 5. The V gene's germline CDR1 is SGHTA and CDR2 FQGTGA. This clone was observed a single time. These donors counted as nominally healthy when sampled, but unrecorded immune exposures were likely. PCR used 60 Vbeta primers and 13 Jbeta primers. Per the original methods: Later analysis identified some 80 million unique TCR beta chains, 9 million to 13 million shared. TCRdb's copy holds only in-frame clones and misses some; the assay was immunoSEQ multiplex PCR. Clonal size and the V and J genes are those of that table, whereas D and trimming came from the DNA. Among over 200,000 clones listed, roughly 90% were seen once.

J is TRBJ2-1 and V is TRBV7-3; 7 bases agree with TRBD1. The specimen was PBMCs. The sequence was obtained from a woman in her late teens or twenties in good health and CMV-seronegative. The CDR3 is CASSSRDSSYNEQFF. CDR3 in DNA: TGTGCCAGCAGTAGCCGGGACAGCTCCTACAATGAGCAGTTCTTC.